This T cell receptor beta chain is drawn from a study of T cells in women clearing cervical HPV infection. Points on this clone: The read comes to an end 3 residues before the CDR3 does, leaving the germline J gene to fill in the end.

Trimming left V 0 bases short and J 4 bases short, with 13 bases between. CDR1 and CDR2 (germline): LNHDA, SQIVND (reference sequence). This CDR3 is built from 17 residues. Sequencing used immunoSEQ multiplex PCR; TCRdb keeps in-frame clones, though not all of them. This sample's table reports around 39,000 clones. V gene TRBV19 combines with J gene TRBJ2-6; no clear D. Specimen: blood buffy coat. This receptor was identified in a woman aged 18-70 years with a cervical HPV16 infection that either progressed to CIN3+ or cleared (not recorded which). The CDR3 region is CASSIDPTRSGANVLTF. The CDR3 bases that were read are TGTGCCAGTAGTATAGATCCCACGCGTTCGGGGGCCAACGTC. Full variable domain (missing parts from reference TRBV19 and TRBJ2-6): DGGITQSPKYLFRKEGQNVTLSCEQNLNHDAMYWYRQDPGQGLRLIYYSQIVNDFQKGDIAEGYSVSREKKESFPLTVTSAQKNPTAFYLCASSIDPTRSGANVLTFGAGSRLTVL.